A single sample gave rise to the 8 T cell receptor beta chains below, sequenced in a study of CD8 T cells in ankylosing spondylitis. In TCRdb, the 5' RACE reads were re-called with MiXCR into one record per CDR3 protein. This sample has a few hundred thousand distinct CDR3 sequences, with around 10% found just once. Sequencing input: blood, either unsorted or a sorted T cell fraction (not recorded which). Every receptor here comes from a male donor with ankylosing spondylitis or in good health (not recorded which).

The table lists this clonotype with many counts. The J gene is TRBJ2-7, the V gene TRBV20-1; 8 nucleotides line up with TRBD1. The CDR3 is 14 residues long. Germline CDR1 and CDR2: DFQATT and SNEGSKA (reference sequence). The V gene end was trimmed by 7 bases and the J gene end by 4 bases; junction bases not matched to a gene: 12. The CDR3 sequence is CSVDPTGGHYEQYF. The CDR3 nucleotides read TGCAGTGTTGACCCAACAGGGGGTCATTACGAGCAGTACTTC.

Many counts were recorded for this clonotype. The chain carries TRBV7-8 and TRBJ2-7, with TRBD2 matching over 8 bases. Trimming cost V 2 bases and J 4 bases; bases outside gene matches: 13. The CDR3 is 17 residues long. Germline assignment: CDR1 SGHVS and CDR2 FQNEAQ. The CDR3 region has the DNA TGTGCCAGCAGCTTATTTTGGGTTGGGGCTAGCGGGTACGAGCAGTACTTC. Its translation: CASSLFWVGASGYEQYF. The full variable domain, in which reference TRBV7-8 and TRBJ2-7 provide the parts outside the CDR3, is GAGVSQSPRYKVAKRGQDVALRCDPISGHVSLFWYQQALGQGPEFLTYFQNEAQLDKSGLPSDRFFAERPEGSVSTLKIQRTQQEDSAVYLCASSLFWVGASGYEQYFGPGTRLTVT.

This clonotype has just a few counts. The DNA for the CDR3 is TGTGCCAGCAGTTTGAATTGGGACCAAGGTCGGGGCGAGCAGTACTTC. The encoded protein is CASSLNWDQGRGEQYF. The rearrangement uses TRBV28 and TRBJ2-7, with D perhaps assigned TRBD1 or TRBD2 (5 bases each). CDR1 MDHEN and CDR2 SYDVKM come from the germline V gene. The CDR3 is 16 residues long. V lost 3 bases, J lost 6 bases, and 21 bases lay in between.

This clonotype was picked up many times. V and J are TRBV3-1 and TRBJ2-7, with TRBD1 matching 9 bases. V was clipped by 0 bases and J by 5 bases; unmatched bases: 5. The CDR3 contains 15 residues. CDR1 is LGHDT and CDR2 is YNNKEL in the germline V gene (reference sequence). The CDR3 DNA reads TGTGCCAGCAGCCAAGAACTTACAGGGGGCGACGAGCAGTACTTC. This codes for CASSQELTGGDEQYF.

There are many counts of this clonotype. The chain recombines TRBV4-2 with TRBJ2-2; D gene ambiguous. With 0 bases removed from V and 0 bases from J, the gap between germline ends came to 14 bases. Germline V CDR1 and CDR2: LGHNA, YNFKEQ. This CDR3 is 18 amino acids long. The CDR3 sequence: CASSQESLAKTNTGELFF. The CDR3 DNA is TGTGCCAGCAGCCAAGAGTCGTTGGCTAAAACGAACACCGGGGAGCTGTTTTTT.

The chain combines TRBV3-1 with TRBJ2-3, with TRBD2 matching 13 bases. CDR3 length: 15 residues. Losses at the gene ends were 6 bases for V and 3 bases for J; bases not matched to a gene: 3. From germline, CDR1 is LGHDT and CDR2 YNNKEL (reference sequence). The CDR3 here is CASRLGLAGTDTQYF. CDR3 coding DNA: TGTGCCAGCAGACTGGGACTAGCGGGAACAGATACGCAGTATTTT.

The sample holds many counts of this clonotype. J is TRBJ1-2 and V is TRBV20-1; 9 nucleotides match TRBD1. V lost 3 bases to trimming and J lost 8 bases; unmatched junction nucleotides: 10. CDR3 size: 14 residues. Looked up from germline, CDR1 is DFQATT and CDR2 is SNEGSKA (reference sequence). The CDR3 bases are TGCAGTGCTAGTGGGACAGGGCTCCCAGGGGGCTACACCTTC. Translated, it gives CSASGTGLPGGYTF.

This clonotype was seen more than once but under ten times. The rearrangement joins TRBV20-1 to TRBJ2-3, with 8 bases matching TRBD1. Germline CDR1 reads DFQATT; CDR2 reads SNEGSKA (reference sequence). The CDR3 is 16 amino acids. CDR3 protein: CRSLGGQGFLADTQYF. CDR3 sequence (DNA): TGCAGGAGCTTGGGAGGACAGGGATTTTTGGCAGATACGCAGTATTTT.